The 14 T cell receptor beta chains below come from one sample, sequenced in a study of blood T cell repertoires in COVID-19. Clones were sequenced by immunoSEQ multiplex PCR, and TCRdb holds only the in-frame ones, with some missing. The sample holds some 75,000 clones; 88% are singletons and the top ten take around 2.8%. The sample was peripheral blood. These receptors originate from a man in his 70s with active or convalescent COVID-19.

The chain links TRBV7-8 to TRBJ2-7; a possible D gene is TRBD1 (5 bases). Germline CDR1 and CDR2: SGHVS and FQNEAQ. This CDR3 spans 17 amino acids. V was pared by 0 bases and J by 7 bases, with 22 bases between. CDR3 amino acids: CASSLAGQAGQVREQYF. The CDR3 coding sequence is TGTGCCAGCAGCTTAGCGGGTCAGGCAGGGCAGGTGAGGGAGCAGTACTTC.

The V and J genes are TRBV23-1 and TRBJ2-3; 16 bases map to TRBD2. TRBV23-1 qualifies as an ORF whose function is uncertain. The CDR3 is 21 amino acids. With 1 base clipped from V and 0 bases from J, the junction kept 10 bases outside the gene matches. The DNA for the CDR3 is TGCGCCAGCAGTCAATGGGGGACTAGCGGGAGGGAGAAGGCTAGCACAGATACGCAGTATTTT. This encodes CASSQWGTSGREKASTDTQYF.

As to this clone: A junction end diverges from the germline sequence, so it may reflect a read error. The CDR3 DNA sequence: TGCGCCAGCAGCTCAGGACAGAACGCTGAAGCTTTCTTT. It specifies CASSSGQNAEAFF. V is TRBV5-1 and J is TRBJ1-1; D is possibly TRBD1 (6 bases). This CDR3 is 13 amino acids long. CDR1 and CDR2 from the germline V gene are SGHRS and YFSETQ.

The chain carries TRBV3-1 (or the pseudogene TRBV3-2) and TRBJ2-7; a weak D match, TRBD2 (5 bases). Germline V CDR1 and CDR2: LGHDT, YNNKEL (reference sequence). This CDR3 region has 17 residues. Trimming removed 1 base from V and 0 bases from J, with 16 bases in between. CDR3 protein: CASSQVLARTVSYEQYF. DNA of the CDR3: TGTGCCAGCAGCCAAGTGCTAGCTCGAACCGTCTCCTACGAGCAGTACTTC.

The chain has TRBV28 and TRBJ2-5, with TRBD2 matching 10 bases. J was trimmed by 5 bases and V by 5 bases; bases with no gene match: 8. Germline lookup yields CDR1 MDHEN and CDR2 SYDVKM. The CDR3 spans 15 residues. The CDR3: CASSLLAGVWETQYF. The DNA of the CDR3 is TGTGCCAGCAGTCTCCTAGCGGGAGTATGGGAGACCCAGTACTTC. The full variable domain, its missing parts supplied by reference TRBV28 and TRBJ2-5, is DVKVTQSSRYLVKRTGEKVFLECVQDMDHENMFWYRQDPGLGLRLIYFSYDVKMKEKGDIPEGYSVSREKKERFSLILESASTNQTSMYLCASSLLAGVWETQYFGPGTRLLVL.

The rearrangement links TRBV3-1 (or the pseudogene TRBV3-2) to TRBJ1-2; 10 bases line up with TRBD1. The CDR3 consists of 14 residues. The ends lost 3 bases at V and 7 bases at J; junction bases unmatched: 5. Germline-derived CDR1 and CDR2 are LGHDT and YNNKEL (reference sequence). Here the CDR3 DNA reads TGTGCCAGCAGCCAGCAGACAGGGGGCTTTGGCTACACCTTC. This translates into CASSQQTGGFGYTF.

The rearrangement joins TRBV6-6 to TRBJ1-3; 7 bases align to TRBD1. This CDR3 is built from 16 residues. CDR1 is MNHNY and CDR2 is SVGAGI in the germline V gene (reference sequence). The junction had 6 bases not matched to a gene; V was cut back by 0 bases and J by 4 bases. DNA for the CDR3: TGTGCCAGCAGTTACTCAAAGGGGGCGCAAGGAAACACCATATATTTT. Protein sequence: CASSYSKGAQGNTIYF.

The V gene is TRBV6-6, the J gene TRBJ1-6, with TRBD1 identical over 10 bases. There are 15 residues in the CDR3. Per germline, CDR1 MNHNY and CDR2 SVGAGI (reference sequence). V was clipped by 2 bases and J by 10 bases; unmatched bases: 5. CDR3 protein: CASSYRTGGQSPLHF. The CDR3 DNA is TGTGCCAGCAGTTACCGGACAGGGGGACAGTCACCCCTCCACTTT.

This clone has only one observation. The rearrangement joins TRBV7-3 to TRBJ2-7; the D gene is possibly TRBD2 (6 bases). V shed 5 bases and J shed 6 bases, with 20 bases lying between them. This CDR3 spans 15 amino acids. The germline CDR1 and CDR2 sequences are SGHTA and FQGTGA. In nucleotides, the CDR3 is TGTGCCAGCAGCCCTACCCCGGGAGCCCTACGCGAGCAGTACTTC. Translating it yields CASSPTPGALREQYF.

The chain couples TRBV25-1 to TRBJ1-2; D not resolved. Germline loops: CDR1 MGHDK, CDR2 SYGVNS. CDR3 size: 14 residues. Deletions cut 4 bases from V and 0 bases from J, with 9 bases between. The CDR3 DNA sequence: TGTGCCAGCAGTGCAGACGGGACTAACTATGGCTACACCTTC. Amino acids: CASSADGTNYGYTF.

This chain joins TRBV18 and TRBJ1-1, with D possibly TRBD1 on 5 matching bases. Per germline, CDR1 KGHSH and CDR2 LQKENI. CDR3 size: 16 residues. Between the trimmed V and J ends, which lost 2 bases and 0 bases, there was a span of 13 bases. The DNA for the CDR3 is TGTGCCAGCTCACCAAAGGCAGGACAAATGAACACTGAAGCTTTCTTT. It translates to CASSPKAGQMNTEAFF.

The V gene is TRBV2, the J gene TRBJ1-2; 11 bases are a match to TRBD1. The V gene end was trimmed by 3 bases and the J gene end by 4 bases; junction bases not matched to a gene: 4. The length of the CDR3 is 15 residues. CDR1 and CDR2 (germline): SNHLY, FYNNEI. CDR3 residues: CASSDTGTGGYGYTF. DNA for the CDR3: TGTGCCAGCAGTGACACCGGGACAGGGGGCTATGGCTACACCTTC.

V gene TRBV11-3 combines with J gene TRBJ2-2; perhaps TRBD1 as D (6 bases). The V gene lost 0 bases and the J gene lost 3 bases, with 14 bases spanning the gap. The germline gives CDR1 SGHNT, CDR2 YENEEA. CDR3 size: 17 residues. The CDR3 region has the DNA TGTGCCAGCAGCTTAGAGGCTGTAAAGGGGGACACCGGGGAGCTGTTTTTT. Protein sequence: CASSLEAVKGDTGELFF.

The chain combines TRBV6-5 with TRBJ1-3; 8 positions agree with TRBD1. CDR3 size: 16 residues. J was trimmed by 4 bases and V by 0 bases; bases with no gene match: 5. The germline V gene has CDR1 MNHEY and CDR2 SVGAGI. The CDR3, as DNA: TGTGCCAGCAGTTACTCGGGCAGGGGGCCGGGAAACACCATATATTTT. Encoded protein: CASSYSGRGPGNTIYF.